The next 20 T cell receptor beta chains were all read from a single sample in a study of cytomegalovirus exposure and HLA in healthy donors. The PCR contained 60 Vbeta and 13 Jbeta primers. Generated by immunoSEQ multiplex PCR, the TCRdb table keeps only in-frame clones and is missing some. Among approximately 190,000 clones, 84% were seen once, and the ten largest hold about 0.25%. The sequencing sample was made of PBMCs. These receptors were obtained from a boy aged 10-17 years in good health and CMV-seronegative.

This chain links TRBV5-1 with TRBJ1-2; TRBD1 matches at 8 bases. The CDR3 is made up of 12 amino acids. The V and J ends lost 4 bases and 7 bases, in that order; junction bases with no gene match: 3. CDR1 and CDR2 (germline): SGHRS, YFSETQ. The CDR3 reads CASSGDRGGYTF. The DNA for the CDR3 is TGCGCCAGCAGCGGAGACAGGGGTGGCTACACCTTC. Full variable domain (remainder filled in from reference TRBV5-1 and TRBJ1-2): KAGVTQTPRYLIKTRGQQVTLSCSPISGHRSVSWYQQTPGQGLQFLFEYFSETQRNKGNFPGRFSGRQFSNSRSEMNVSTLELGDSALYLCASSGDRGGYTFGSGTRLTVV.

This chain uses TRBV18 with TRBJ1-4; D is unresolved. The CDR3 sequence is 12 residues long. Trimming removed 3 bases at V and 8 bases at J, with 7 bases between. The germline CDR1 and CDR2 sequences are KGHSH and LQKENI. The chain's CDR3 is CASSPAREKLFF. The CDR3 DNA sequence: TGTGCCAGCTCACCCGCTCGGGAAAAACTGTTTTTT.

The CDR3 DNA sequence: TGTGCCAGCAGCCGGGAGGGCGGTACCGGGGAGCTGTTTTTT. Its translation is CASSREGGTGELFF. J is TRBJ2-2 and V is TRBV27; 8 nucleotides line up with TRBD2. The germline gives CDR1 MNHEY, CDR2 SMNVEV (reference sequence). V trimming: 6 bases; J trimming: 5 bases; junction bases outside the gene matches: 5. The CDR3 has 14 amino acids.

The chain carries TRBV7-6 and TRBJ2-1; 11 bases align to TRBD1. The CDR3 consists of 15 residues. The germline V gene has CDR1 SGHVS and CDR2 FNYEAQ. V gave up 7 bases and J gave up 6 bases; unmatched junction bases: 8. The CDR3 protein is CASTQGQGARNEQFF. CDR3 nucleotide sequence: TGTGCCAGCACCCAAGGACAGGGGGCTCGCAATGAGCAGTTCTTC.

The chain couples TRBV30 to TRBJ2-5; TRBD1 is a possible D gene (5 bases). V lost 0 bases to trimming and J lost 2 bases, with 13 bases between them. Germline V gene data show CDR1 as GTSNPN and CDR2 as SVGIG (reference sequence). The CDR3 loop spans 15 amino acids. For the CDR3, the DNA is TGTGCCTGGAGTGTAGGGGCTAGGTCTCAAGAGACCCAGTACTTC. Translation: CAWSVGARSQETQYF.

The CDR3 bases are TGTGCCAGCAGCGCCAGGGTAGGGTACACTGAAGCTTTCTTT. Protein sequence: CASSARVGYTEAFF. The gene calls are TRBV7-8 and TRBJ1-1; D may be TRBD1 (5 bases). CDR1 and CDR2 (germline): SGHVS, FQNEAQ. This CDR3 has 14 residues. V was clipped by 5 bases and J by 3 bases, with 13 bases between them.

J is TRBJ2-5 and V is TRBV11-2; 10 positions agree with TRBD2. J lost 2 bases, V lost 1 base, and 13 bases had no gene match. The CDR3 contains 19 residues. The germline V gene encodes CDR1 SGHAT and CDR2 FQNNGV. Written as DNA, the CDR3 is TGTGCCAGCAGCTTAGGGTCCCCCCTACTAGCGGGGTTTCAAGAGACCCAGTACTTC. This translates into CASSLGSPLLAGFQETQYF.

This clone was found once. This sequence joins TRBV27 and TRBJ1-6, with no clear D. Germline lookup yields CDR1 MNHEY and CDR2 SMNVEV (reference sequence). The CDR3 covers 15 residues. The V end lost 2 bases, the J end lost 0 bases, and 5 bases lay between the germline ends. The CDR3 here is CASSLHTSYNSPLHF. The CDR3 nucleotides read TGTGCCAGCAGTTTACACACCTCCTATAATTCACCCCTCCACTTT.

The rearrangement uses TRBV7-3 and TRBJ2-2; 7 bases fit TRBD2. Germline CDR1 SGHTA, CDR2 FQGTGA. Unmatched junction bases numbered 6, after V lost 1 base and J lost 4 bases. The CDR3 extends over 16 amino acids. The CDR3 here is CASSLRSGGSTGELFF. The CDR3 nucleotides are TGTGCCAGCAGCTTAAGGTCGGGAGGTAGCACCGGGGAGCTGTTTTTT.

The chain couples TRBV11-3 to TRBJ2-3, with 8 bases identical to TRBD2. The CDR3 covers 15 residues. CDR1 SGHNT and CDR2 YENEEA come from the germline V gene. Trimming cost V 5 bases and J 4 bases; bases outside gene matches: 8. The CDR3 sequence is CASSKGTSQADTQYF. Written as DNA, the CDR3 is TGTGCCAGCAGCAAGGGGACTAGTCAGGCAGATACGCAGTATTTT.

The rearrangement uses TRBV11-2 and TRBJ2-7; D ambiguous. Germline V gives CDR1 SGHAT, CDR2 FQNNGV. V was trimmed by 1 base and J by 3 bases, leaving 7 bases between them. This CDR3 region has 13 residues. The CDR3 sequence is CASSLGTGYEQYF. In nucleotides, the CDR3 is TGTGCCAGCAGCTTAGGCACGGGCTACGAGCAGTACTTC.

This chain uses TRBV28 with TRBJ1-1; TRBD1 matches 8 bases. There are 13 residues in the CDR3. The germline V gene encodes CDR1 MDHEN and CDR2 SYDVKM. Unmatched junction bases numbered 9, after V lost 6 bases and J lost 9 bases. CDR3 in amino acids: CASRQGAQGQAFF. The CDR3 coding sequence is TGTGCCAGCAGGCAGGGGGCGCAGGGGCAAGCTTTCTTT.

This rearrangement joins TRBV27 to TRBJ2-7; D uncertain. V was shortened by 4 bases and J by 7 bases, with 11 bases between the two germline ends. The CDR3 consists of 12 residues. CDR1 and CDR2 from the germline V gene are MNHEY and SMNVEV (reference sequence). CDR3 DNA: TGTGCCAGCAGTTCCCCCCCTAGGGAGCAGTACTTC. The encoded protein is CASSSPPREQYF.

This clone was detected only once. J is TRBJ2-7 and V is TRBV7-3; 7 nucleotides agree with TRBD1. The germline CDR1 and CDR2 sequences are SGHTA and FQGTGA. V shed 2 bases, J shed 4 bases, and the junction held 5 bases outside the gene matches. This CDR3 is 14 amino acids long. DNA for the CDR3: TGTGCCAGCAGCTTATCAGGGGGAGCTTACGAGCAGTACTTC. Translation gives CASSLSGGAYEQYF.

At least ten counts were recorded for this clone. The V gene is TRBV6-5, the J gene TRBJ2-1; a possible D gene is TRBD2 (5 bases). This CDR3 has 14 residues. Per the germline V gene, CDR1 is MNHEY and CDR2 is SVGAGI. V shed 6 bases and J shed 5 bases, with 14 bases lying between them. The CDR3 loop is CASSHEGTHNEQFF. Written as DNA, the CDR3 is TGTGCCAGCAGCCACGAGGGCACGCACAATGAGCAGTTCTTC.

This clone was detected a few times. This chain links TRBV2 with TRBJ2-3, with 7 nucleotides matching TRBD1. The V gene end was trimmed by 10 bases and the J gene end by 4 bases; junction bases not matched to a gene: 14. Germline CDR1 is SNHLY and CDR2 is FYNNEI. The CDR3 length is 15 residues. This CDR3 is CANQLGRGRSDTQYF. The CDR3, as DNA: TGTGCCAACCAGCTGGGAAGGGGGCGTTCAGATACGCAGTATTTT.

This clone is a singleton in its sample. The CDR3 is CATQKRGAKNIQYF. CDR3 DNA: TGTGCCACGCAAAAGAGGGGGGCCAAAAACATTCAGTACTTC. The genes are TRBV19 and TRBJ2-4, with D perhaps matching TRBD1 (6 bases). The V gene's germline CDR1 is LNHDA and CDR2 SQIVND (reference sequence). The CDR3 has 14 amino acids. The ends were cut back, 10 bases at V and 1 base at J, with 14 bases in the middle.

J is TRBJ2-7 and V is TRBV9, with TRBD1 identical over 9 bases. Germline V CDR1 and CDR2: SGDLS, YYNGEE. The length of the CDR3 is 14 residues. With V trimmed by 4 bases and J by 4 bases, 6 bases remained unmatched. The CDR3 nucleotides are TGTGCCAGCAGCACAAGACAGGGGGAGTACGAGCAGTACTTC. It encodes CASSTRQGEYEQYF.

The gene calls are TRBV11-1 and TRBJ2-1; 12 bases align to TRBD2. The CDR3 totals 17 residues. Per germline, CDR1 SGHAT and CDR2 FQDESV (reference sequence). The J segment lost 2 bases and the V segment lost 2 bases, leaving 4 bases of the junction unmatched. The CDR3 nucleotides are TGTGCCAGCAGCTTAAGACTAGCGGGGGCCGCCTACAATGAGCAGTTCTTC. Residues: CASSLRLAGAAYNEQFF.

V is TRBV6-5 and J is TRBJ2-3; 7 bases line up with TRBD1. Trimming at V came to 6 bases and at J to 3 bases, leaving 9 bases not matched to a gene. The germline V gene encodes CDR1 MNHEY and CDR2 SVGAGI. This CDR3 spans 15 amino acids. The CDR3 reads CASSLREGATDTQYF. DNA for the CDR3: TGTGCCAGCAGCCTACGAGAGGGGGCTACAGATACGCAGTATTTT.